This T cell receptor (beta chain) was obtained from a study of T cell responses to AZD1222 COVID-19 vaccine. Libraries were prepared by immunoSEQ multiplex PCR; TCRdb keeps only in-frame clonotypes and omits some of them. In the table there are 75,000 to 100,000 clones, 88% of which are singletons. Germline loops: CDR1 LNHDA, CDR2 SQIVND (reference sequence). CDR3 size: 16 residues. V lost 4 bases to trimming and J lost 0 bases; unmatched junction nucleotides: 5. This TCR derives from an adult in good health. The V gene is TRBV19, the J gene TRBJ1-4, with TRBD1 identical over 7 bases. Sample: peripheral blood, taken on day 0 of AZD1222 vaccination. CDR3 sequence: CASSSRQGATNEKLFF. For the CDR3, the DNA is TGTGCCAGTAGTAGCCGACAGGGCGCAACTAATGAAAAACTGTTTTTT.